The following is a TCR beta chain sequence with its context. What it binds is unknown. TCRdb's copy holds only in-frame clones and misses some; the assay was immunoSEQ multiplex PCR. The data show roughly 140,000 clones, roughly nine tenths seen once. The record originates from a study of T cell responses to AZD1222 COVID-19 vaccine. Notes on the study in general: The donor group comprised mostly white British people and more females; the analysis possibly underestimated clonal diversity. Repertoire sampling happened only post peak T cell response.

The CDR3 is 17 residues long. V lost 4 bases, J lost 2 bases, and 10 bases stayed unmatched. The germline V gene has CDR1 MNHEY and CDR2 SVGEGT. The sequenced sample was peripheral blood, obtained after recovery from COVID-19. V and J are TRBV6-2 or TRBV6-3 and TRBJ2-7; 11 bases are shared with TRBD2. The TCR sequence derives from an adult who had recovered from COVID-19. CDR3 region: CASSSRPGLAETYEQYF. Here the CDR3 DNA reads TGTGCCAGCAGTTCTAGGCCGGGACTAGCGGAGACCTACGAGCAGTACTTC.